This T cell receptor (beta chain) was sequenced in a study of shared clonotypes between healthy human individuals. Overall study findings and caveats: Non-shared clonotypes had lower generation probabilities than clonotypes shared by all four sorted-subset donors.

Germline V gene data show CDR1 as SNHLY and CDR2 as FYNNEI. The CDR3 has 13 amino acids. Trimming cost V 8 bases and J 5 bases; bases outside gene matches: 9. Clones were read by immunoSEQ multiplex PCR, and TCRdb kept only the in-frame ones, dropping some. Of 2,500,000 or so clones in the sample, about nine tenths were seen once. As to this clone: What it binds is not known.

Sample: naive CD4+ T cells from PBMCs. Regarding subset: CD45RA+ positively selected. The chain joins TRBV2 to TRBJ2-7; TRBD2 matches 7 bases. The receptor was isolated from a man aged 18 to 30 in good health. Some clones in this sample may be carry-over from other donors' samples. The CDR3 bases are TGTGCCAGCGGGCGGGAGAACCTCAACGAGCAGTACTTC. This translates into CASGRENLNEQYF.